This TCR beta chain originates from a study of blood T cell repertoires in COVID-19. The repertoire was sequenced with immunoSEQ multiplex PCR; TCRdb's copy has only in-frame clones and lacks some. The sample carries approximately 480,000 clones, around 90% recorded once. Everyone who took part was roughly 18 to 95 years old, and they came from about 23 US areas. The source is a woman under 30 who had recovered from COVID-19. The source material was PBMCs or T cells enriched from blood (not recorded which).

The CDR3: CATSRGTSGNEQFF. CDR3 DNA sequence: TGTGCCACCAGCAGGGGGACTAGCGGCAATGAGCAGTTCTTC. The chain carries TRBV15 and TRBJ2-1; 11 positions agree with TRBD2. After removal of 3 bases from V and 6 bases from J, the junction contained 1 base not matched to a gene. Looked up from germline, CDR1 is LNHNV and CDR2 is YYDKDF (reference sequence). The CDR3 extends over 14 amino acids.